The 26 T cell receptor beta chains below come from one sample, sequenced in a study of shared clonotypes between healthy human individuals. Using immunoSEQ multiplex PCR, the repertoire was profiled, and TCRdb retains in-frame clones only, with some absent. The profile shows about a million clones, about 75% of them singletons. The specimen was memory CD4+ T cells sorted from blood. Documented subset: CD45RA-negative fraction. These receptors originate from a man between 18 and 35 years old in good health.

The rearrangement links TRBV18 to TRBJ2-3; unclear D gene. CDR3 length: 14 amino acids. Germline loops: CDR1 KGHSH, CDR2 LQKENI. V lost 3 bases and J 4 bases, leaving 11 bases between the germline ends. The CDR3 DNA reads TGTGCCAGCTCACCGCTGGACGGCGCAGATACGCAGTATTTT. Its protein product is CASSPLDGADTQYF.

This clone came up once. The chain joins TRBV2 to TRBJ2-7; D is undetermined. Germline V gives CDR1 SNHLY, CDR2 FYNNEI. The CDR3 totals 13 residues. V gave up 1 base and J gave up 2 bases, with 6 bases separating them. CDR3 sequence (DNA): TGTGCCAGCAGTGAAGGGCCGACCTACGAGCAGTACTTC. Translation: CASSEGPTYEQYF.

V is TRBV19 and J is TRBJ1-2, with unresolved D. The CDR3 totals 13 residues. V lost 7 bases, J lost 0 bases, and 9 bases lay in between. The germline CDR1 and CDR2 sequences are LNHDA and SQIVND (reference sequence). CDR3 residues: CASTRRTNYGYTF. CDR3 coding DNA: TGTGCCAGTACGCGACGGACTAACTATGGCTACACCTTC.

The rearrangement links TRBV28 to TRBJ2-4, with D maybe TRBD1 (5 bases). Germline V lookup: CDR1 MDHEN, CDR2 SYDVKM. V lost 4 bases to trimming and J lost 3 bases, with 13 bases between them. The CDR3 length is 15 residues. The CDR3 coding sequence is TGTGCCAGCAGTTCGGAAGGGGTTAGCAAAAACATTCAGTACTTC. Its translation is CASSSEGVSKNIQYF.

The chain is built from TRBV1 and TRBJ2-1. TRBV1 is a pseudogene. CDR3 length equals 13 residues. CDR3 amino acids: CTSSQDQGNEQFF. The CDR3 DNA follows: TGCACCAGCAGCCAAGATCAAGGGAATGAGCAGTTCTTC.

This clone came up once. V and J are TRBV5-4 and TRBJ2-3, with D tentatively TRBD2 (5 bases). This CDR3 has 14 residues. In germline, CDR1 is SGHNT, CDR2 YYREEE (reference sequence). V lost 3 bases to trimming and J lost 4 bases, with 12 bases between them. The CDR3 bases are TGTGCCAGCAGCTCGACAACTAGTCCAGATACGCAGTATTTT. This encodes CASSSTTSPDTQYF.

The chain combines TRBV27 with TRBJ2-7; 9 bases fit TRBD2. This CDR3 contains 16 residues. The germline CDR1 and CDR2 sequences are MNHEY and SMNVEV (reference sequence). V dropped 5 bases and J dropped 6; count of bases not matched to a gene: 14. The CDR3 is CASSRRLAAPSGEQYF. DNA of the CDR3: TGTGCCAGCAGTCGCCGACTAGCGGCCCCCTCGGGCGAGCAGTACTTC.

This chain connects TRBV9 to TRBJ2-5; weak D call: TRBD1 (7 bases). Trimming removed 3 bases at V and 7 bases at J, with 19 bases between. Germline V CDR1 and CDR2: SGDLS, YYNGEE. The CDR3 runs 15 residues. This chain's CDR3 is CASSASPGGMATQYF. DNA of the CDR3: TGTGCCAGCAGCGCCTCACCAGGGGGGATGGCGACCCAGTACTTC.

CDR3 loop: CAWSDSRGETQYF. The CDR3, as DNA: TGTGCCTGGAGTGATTCCAGGGGAGAGACCCAGTACTTC. This chain links TRBV30 with TRBJ2-5, with D perhaps matching TRBD1 (6 bases). With 1 base removed from V and 4 bases from J, the gap between germline ends came to 10 bases. Germline CDR1 and CDR2: GTSNPN and SVGIG (reference sequence). The CDR3 has 13 amino acids.

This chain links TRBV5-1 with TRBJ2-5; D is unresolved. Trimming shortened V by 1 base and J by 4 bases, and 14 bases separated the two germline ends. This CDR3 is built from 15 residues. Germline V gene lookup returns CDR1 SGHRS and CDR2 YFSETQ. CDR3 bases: TGCGCCAGCAGCTTGCGACCTGGACCGCGAGAGACCCAGTACTTC. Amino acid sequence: CASSLRPGPRETQYF.

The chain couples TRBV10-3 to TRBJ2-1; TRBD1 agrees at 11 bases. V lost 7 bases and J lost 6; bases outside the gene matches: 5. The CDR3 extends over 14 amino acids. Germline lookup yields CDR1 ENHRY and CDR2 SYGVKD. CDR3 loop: CAIKGTGGGNEQFF. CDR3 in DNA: TGTGCCATCAAAGGGACAGGGGGGGGCAATGAGCAGTTCTTC.

The CDR3 bases are TGTGCCAGTAGTGGGGGACAGAATAATTCACCCCTCCACTTT. Protein sequence: CASSGGQNNSPLHF. The genes are TRBV19 and TRBJ1-6; 7 positions match TRBD1. Germline V gene sequence: CDR1 LNHDA, CDR2 SQIVND (reference sequence). This CDR3 region has 14 residues. J was trimmed by 5 bases and V by 5 bases; bases with no gene match: 3.

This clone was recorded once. Written as DNA, the CDR3 is TGCGCCAGCAGCTTGATTCCAGGGTATGCCTTCGAAGCTTTCTTT. Translated: CASSLIPGYAFEAFF. The chain carries TRBV5-1 and TRBJ1-1; possible D gene TRBD1, 5 bases. The germline V gene has CDR1 SGHRS and CDR2 YFSETQ. V shed 1 base and J shed 8 bases, with 18 bases lying between them. The CDR3 is 15 amino acids.

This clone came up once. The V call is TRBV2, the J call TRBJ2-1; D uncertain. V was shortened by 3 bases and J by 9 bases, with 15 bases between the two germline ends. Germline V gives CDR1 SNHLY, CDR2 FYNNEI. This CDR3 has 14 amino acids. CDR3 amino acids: CASSETLTNGEQFF. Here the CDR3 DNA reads TGTGCCAGCAGTGAGACACTGACAAACGGTGAGCAGTTCTTC.

The CDR3 loop reads CASSEGSRTYEQYF. The CDR3 DNA sequence: TGTGCCAGCAGTGAAGGGAGTAGAACCTACGAGCAGTACTTC. The chain employs TRBV6-1 and TRBJ2-7; D unresolved. The CDR3 sequence is 14 residues long. Trimming took off 1 base at V and 2 bases at J, with 9 bases between the two ends. Germline V gene lookup returns CDR1 MNHNS and CDR2 SASEGT.

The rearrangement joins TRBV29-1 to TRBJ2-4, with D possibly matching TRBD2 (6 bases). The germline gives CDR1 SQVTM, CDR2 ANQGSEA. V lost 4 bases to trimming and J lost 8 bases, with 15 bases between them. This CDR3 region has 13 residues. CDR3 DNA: TGCAGCGTTGGGGGCCCCCGCGGGGACATTCAGTACTTC. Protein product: CSVGGPRGDIQYF.

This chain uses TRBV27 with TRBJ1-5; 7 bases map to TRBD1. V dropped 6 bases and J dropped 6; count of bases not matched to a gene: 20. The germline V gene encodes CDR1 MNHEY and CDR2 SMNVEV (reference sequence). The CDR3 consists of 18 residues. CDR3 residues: CASSPSGATTGFTQPQHF. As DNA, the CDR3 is TGTGCCAGCAGCCCAAGTGGGGCTACGACAGGGTTTACTCAGCCCCAGCATTTT.

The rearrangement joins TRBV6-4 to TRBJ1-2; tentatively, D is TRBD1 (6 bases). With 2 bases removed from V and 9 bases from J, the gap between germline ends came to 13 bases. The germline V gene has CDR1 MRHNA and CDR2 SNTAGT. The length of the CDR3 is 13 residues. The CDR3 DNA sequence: TGTGCCAGCAGTGACGGGGGCCTTGGGAGCTACACCTTC. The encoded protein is CASSDGGLGSYTF.

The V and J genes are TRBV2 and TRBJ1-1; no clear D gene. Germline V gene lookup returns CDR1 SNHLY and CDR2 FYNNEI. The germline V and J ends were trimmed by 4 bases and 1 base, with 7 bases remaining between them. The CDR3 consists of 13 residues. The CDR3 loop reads CASSVKANTEAFF. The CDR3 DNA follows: TGTGCCAGCAGTGTCAAAGCGAACACTGAAGCTTTCTTT.

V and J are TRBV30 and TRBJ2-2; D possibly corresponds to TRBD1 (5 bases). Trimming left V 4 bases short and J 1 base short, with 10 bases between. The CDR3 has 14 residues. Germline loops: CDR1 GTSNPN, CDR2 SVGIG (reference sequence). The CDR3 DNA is TGTGCCTGGATGTCAGGGATGAACACCGGGGAGCTGTTTTTT. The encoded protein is CAWMSGMNTGELFF. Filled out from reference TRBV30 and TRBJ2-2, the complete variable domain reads SQTIHQWPATLVQPVGSPLSLECTVEGTSNPNLYWYRQAAGRGLQLLFYSVGIGQISSEVPQNLSASRPQDRQFILSSKKLLLSDSGFYLCAWMSGMNTGELFFGEGSRLTVL.

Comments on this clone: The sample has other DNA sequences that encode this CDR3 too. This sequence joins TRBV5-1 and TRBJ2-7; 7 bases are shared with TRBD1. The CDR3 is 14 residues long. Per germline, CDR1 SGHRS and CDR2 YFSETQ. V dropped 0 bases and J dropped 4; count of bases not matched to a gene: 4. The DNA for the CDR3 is TGCGCCAGCAGCTTGGGGGGGACAGCTTACGAGCAGTACTTC. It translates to CASSLGGTAYEQYF.

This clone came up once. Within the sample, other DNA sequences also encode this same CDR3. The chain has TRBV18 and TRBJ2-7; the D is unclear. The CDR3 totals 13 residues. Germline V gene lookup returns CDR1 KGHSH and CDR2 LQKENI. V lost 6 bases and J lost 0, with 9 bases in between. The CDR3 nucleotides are TGTGCCAGCTCCCCTTCTGGCTCCTACGAGCAGTACTTC. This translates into CASSPSGSYEQYF.

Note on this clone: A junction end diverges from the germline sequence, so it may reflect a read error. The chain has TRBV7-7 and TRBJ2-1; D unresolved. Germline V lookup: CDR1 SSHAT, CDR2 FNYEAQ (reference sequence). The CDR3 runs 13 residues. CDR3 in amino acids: CASSQGPSNEQFF. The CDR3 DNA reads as TGTGCTAGCAGCCAAGGCCCTTCCAATGAGCAGTTCTTC.

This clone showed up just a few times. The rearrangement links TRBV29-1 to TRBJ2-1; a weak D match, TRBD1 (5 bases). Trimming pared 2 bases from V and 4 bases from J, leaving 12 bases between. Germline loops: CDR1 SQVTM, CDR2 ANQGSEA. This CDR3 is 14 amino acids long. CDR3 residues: CSVERGTAYNEQFF. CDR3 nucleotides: TGCAGCGTTGAAAGGGGTACAGCATACAATGAGCAGTTCTTC.

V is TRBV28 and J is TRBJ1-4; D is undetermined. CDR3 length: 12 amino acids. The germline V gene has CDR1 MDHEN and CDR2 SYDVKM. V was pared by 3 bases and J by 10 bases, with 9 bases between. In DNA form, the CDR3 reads TGTGCCAGCAGTTTTCGCCTGGGAAAACTGTTTTTT. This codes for CASSFRLGKLFF.

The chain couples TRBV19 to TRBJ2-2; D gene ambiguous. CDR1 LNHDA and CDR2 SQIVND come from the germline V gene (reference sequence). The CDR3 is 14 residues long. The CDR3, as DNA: TGTGCACCCCCGGGCGGTGGGTGCACCGGGGAGCTGTTTTTT. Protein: CAPPGGGCTGELFF.